This TCR beta chain was sequenced during a study of blood T cell repertoires in COVID-19. The CDR3 runs 17 residues. CDR1 and CDR2 from the germline V gene are LNHDA and SQIVND (reference sequence). V was cut by 3 bases and J by 8 bases, with 26 bases left in between. Under the authors' procedure: Reference gene primers were amplified, and this amplification served to estimate nucleated cell counts. Repertoires were generated with immunoSEQ multiplex PCR, while TCRdb's copy carries only in-frame clones and drops some. The V and J calls and clone size come from that table; D and trimming were worked out from the DNA. The profile covers around 300,000 clones, with around nine tenths appearing a single time and 1.5% to 2% taken by the ten largest.

The gene calls are TRBV19 and TRBJ2-7; tentative D call: TRBD2 (6 bases). This sequence was found in a woman in her fifties or sixties who had recovered from COVID-19. The source material was PBMCs or T cells enriched from blood (not recorded which). The DNA for the CDR3 is TGTGCCAGTAGTATTAGTTTTTATCGGGAGACTCCCCACAAGCAGTACTTC. Amino acids: CASSISFYRETPHKQYF.